One sample yielded the 28 T cell receptor beta chains listed below, sequenced in a study of shared clonotypes between healthy human individuals. Profiling relied on immunoSEQ multiplex PCR, and the TCRdb table lists in-frame clones only, not all of them. The sample includes 2 million to 2.5 million clones, 80% to 95% of them seen just once. Source material: naive CD4+ T cells from PBMCs. The subset: CD45RA+ positively selected. The source of these receptors is a man aged 18 to 30 in good health. Some clones in this sample may be carry-over from other donors' samples.

The chain links TRBV14 to TRBJ2-5, with 9 nucleotides matching TRBD2. The ends lost 4 bases at V and 5 bases at J; junction bases unmatched: 11. Germline V gives CDR1 SGHDN, CDR2 FVKESK. This CDR3 is 16 amino acids long. As DNA, the CDR3 is TGTGCCAGCAGCCCCTACCGGGCGGGAGGGCGGGAGACCCAGTACTTC. As protein: CASSPYRAGGRETQYF.

This sequence joins TRBV19 and TRBJ1-5; D unclear. The CDR3 contains 13 residues. The germline V and J ends were trimmed by 0 bases and 6 bases, with 6 bases remaining between them. CDR1 LNHDA and CDR2 SQIVND come from the germline V gene (reference sequence). CDR3 sequence reads: CASSIDLFQPQHF. CDR3 in DNA: TGTGCCAGTAGTATAGATCTGTTTCAGCCCCAGCATTTT.

The V and J genes are TRBV7-9 and TRBJ2-3, with D tentatively TRBD1 or TRBD2 (5 bases each). The CDR3 is made up of 14 amino acids. Trimming removed 5 bases from V and 1 base from J, with 10 bases in between. CDR1 and CDR2 (germline): SEHNR, FQNEAQ (reference sequence). This CDR3 is CASSVGDGTDTQYF. Written as DNA, the CDR3 is TGTGCCAGCAGCGTTGGGGACGGCACAGATACGCAGTATTTT.

The chain uses TRBV4-2 and TRBJ2-3; TRBD1 aligns across 8 bases. Trimming took 1 base from V and 0 from J; bases not matched to a gene: 3. CDR3 length: 16 amino acids. Germline CDR1 and CDR2: LGHNA and YNFKEQ. The CDR3 loop is CASSQADRASTDTQYF. DNA of the CDR3: TGTGCCAGCAGCCAAGCGGACAGGGCTAGCACAGATACGCAGTATTTT.

The rearrangement links TRBV28 to TRBJ2-3; TRBD1 might be the D (6 bases). V was cut by 4 bases and J by 1 base, with 15 bases left in between. In germline, CDR1 is MDHEN, CDR2 SYDVKM. This CDR3 contains 16 residues. DNA of the CDR3: TGTGCCAGCAGTTCCCTCGGGGCAGGGGGCACAGATACGCAGTATTTT. It encodes CASSSLGAGGTDTQYF. The full variable domain, with the rest looked up from reference TRBV28 and TRBJ2-3, is DVKVTQSSRYLVKRTGEKVFLECVQDMDHENMFWYRQDPGLGLRLIYFSYDVKMKEKGDIPEGYSVSREKKERFSLILESASTNQTSMYLCASSSLGAGGTDTQYFGPGTRLTVL.

This chain uses TRBV5-6 with TRBJ2-5, with TRBD1 as a possible D gene (6 bases). Germline lookup yields CDR1 SGHDT and CDR2 YYEEEE. This CDR3 comprises 15 residues. V shed 2 bases and J shed 5 bases, with 16 bases lying between them. The CDR3 sequence: CASSLRTVRGETQYF. CDR3 sequence (DNA): TGTGCCAGCAGCTTACGGACAGTTCGTGGGGAGACCCAGTACTTC.

This clone came up a few times. V usage is TRBV7-2 and J usage is TRBJ1-2; D gene uncertain. This CDR3 has 16 amino acids. V shed 6 bases and J shed 2 bases, with 19 bases lying between them. The V gene's germline CDR1 is SGHTA and CDR2 FQGNSA. CDR3 coding DNA: TGTGCCAGCAGGCTTATGGATCAGGCCCTAAACTATGGCTACACCTTC. Its translation: CASRLMDQALNYGYTF.

CDR3 bases: TGTGCCAGCTCACCAAGGGACAGCAGCTCCTACGAGCAGTACTTC. It is translated as CASSPRDSSSYEQYF. The chain carries TRBV18 and TRBJ2-7, with 7 bases lining up with TRBD1. The CDR3 loop spans 15 amino acids. V was pared by 2 bases and J by 0 bases, with 4 bases of the junction left unmatched. Per germline, CDR1 KGHSH and CDR2 LQKENI.

This clone was recorded only once. The gene calls are TRBV7-2 and TRBJ1-5, with D unresolved. V dropped 1 base and J dropped 7 bases, with 14 bases sitting between them. The CDR3 has 15 residues. CDR1 SGHTA and CDR2 FQGNSA come from the germline V gene. CDR3 residues: CASSLVVGGYQPQHF. CDR3 sequence (DNA): TGTGCCAGCAGCTTAGTTGTGGGAGGATACCAGCCCCAGCATTTT.

The chain couples TRBV28 to TRBJ2-7; D possibly matches TRBD1 or TRBD2 (5 bases each). The CDR3 has 15 amino acids. Germline-derived CDR1 and CDR2 are MDHEN and SYDVKM. The V gene lost 5 bases and the J gene lost 3 bases, with 17 bases spanning the gap. The CDR3 region has the DNA TGTGCCAGCAGTGGCAGGGTTTATGGACTCTACGAGCAGTACTTC. Protein: CASSGRVYGLYEQYF. Supplemented by reference TRBV28 and TRBJ2-7, the full variable domain reads DVKVTQSSRYLVKRTGEKVFLECVQDMDHENMFWYRQDPGLGLRLIYFSYDVKMKEKGDIPEGYSVSREKKERFSLILESASTNQTSMYLCASSGRVYGLYEQYFGPGTRLTVT.

The chain joins TRBV9 to TRBJ2-2; unclear D gene. CDR1 SGDLS and CDR2 YYNGEE come from the germline V gene. This CDR3 is 17 amino acids long. The V gene lost 0 bases and the J gene lost 6 bases, with 18 bases spanning the gap. The CDR3 loop is CASSVVDRIHSPGELFF. CDR3 nucleotides: TGTGCCAGCAGCGTAGTTGACCGTATACATTCCCCCGGGGAGCTGTTTTTT.

For the CDR3, the DNA is TGTGCCAGCAGCTTGGCCAGGAGTTACGAGCAGTACTTC. Translated, it gives CASSLARSYEQYF. J is TRBJ2-7 and V is TRBV5-7; D not resolved. TRBV5-7 falls under the ORF class, with uncertain function. The CDR3 is 13 residues long. Trimming took off 0 bases at V and 4 bases at J, with 8 bases between the two ends.

In its sample, this clone was seen once. CDR3 amino acids: CASSLDARDPRGSTPQHF. The CDR3 DNA sequence: TGTGCCAGCAGCTTAGATGCCCGGGACCCGCGAGGCAGTACGCCCCAGCATTTT. The chain uses TRBV7-2 and TRBJ1-5; D is perhaps TRBD1 (5 bases). There are 18 residues in the CDR3. Trimming took off 1 base at V and 9 bases at J, with 25 bases between the two ends. In germline, CDR1 is SGHTA, CDR2 FQGNSA.

V is TRBV27 and J is TRBJ1-5; D remains ambiguous. Germline lookup yields CDR1 MNHEY and CDR2 SMNVEV (reference sequence). The length of the CDR3 is 13 residues. V lost 6 bases, J lost 3 bases, and 9 bases lay in between. CDR3 DNA: TGTGCCAGCAGGTTTAGTTTCAATCAGCCCCAGCATTTT. Translating gives CASRFSFNQPQHF.

The rearrangement uses TRBV14 and TRBJ2-3; 11 nucleotides line up with TRBD2. CDR3 length: 15 amino acids. Germline CDR1 reads SGHDN; CDR2 reads FVKESK. The V gene end was trimmed by 6 bases and the J gene end by 7 bases; junction bases not matched to a gene: 9. Written as DNA, the CDR3 is TGTGCCAGCAGTGGGACTAGCGGTAACGGAAATACGCAGTATTTT. Its translation is CASSGTSGNGNTQYF.

The chain employs TRBV19 and TRBJ2-5; the D gene is possibly TRBD1 (5 bases). Trimming took off 1 base at V and 4 bases at J, with 7 bases between the two ends. Germline assignment: CDR1 LNHDA and CDR2 SQIVND (reference sequence). The CDR3 has 13 residues. CDR3 nucleotides: TGTGCCAGTAGTATAGGCAGGGTAGAGACCCAGTACTTC. It is translated as CASSIGRVETQYF.

In DNA form, the CDR3 reads TGTGCCAGCAGCCAAGATCCCCGAGAGAGCTCTGGGGCCAACGTCCTGACTTTC. Its translation is CASSQDPRESSGANVLTF. V gene TRBV4-2 combines with J gene TRBJ2-6; D gene uncertain. The CDR3 loop spans 18 amino acids. Looked up from germline, CDR1 is LGHNA and CDR2 is YNFKEQ. V lost 0 bases and J 0 bases, leaving 12 bases between the germline ends.

This sequence joins TRBV5-5 and TRBJ1-2; unclear D gene. This CDR3 comprises 12 residues. The germline V gene encodes CDR1 SGHKS and CDR2 YYEKEE (reference sequence). Trimming left V 1 base short and J 5 bases short, with 6 bases between. CDR3 in amino acids: CASSLRDYGYTF. The CDR3 DNA reads TGTGCCAGCAGCTTGCGCGATTATGGCTACACCTTC.

The rearrangement links TRBV6-1 to TRBJ1-5, with D uncertain. This CDR3 is 15 amino acids long. V was pared by 6 bases and J by 6 bases, with 18 bases between. CDR1 MNHNS and CDR2 SASEGT come from the germline V gene. The CDR3 sequence is CASSQGGGRGQPQHF. CDR3 coding DNA: TGTGCCAGCAGCCAAGGTGGTGGCCGAGGTCAGCCCCAGCATTTT.

The genes are TRBV19 and TRBJ2-7; weak D call: TRBD2 (6 bases). Germline CDR1 is LNHDA and CDR2 is SQIVND (reference sequence). CDR3 length: 16 residues. V shed 4 bases and J shed 5 bases, with 21 bases lying between them. The CDR3 nucleotides are TGTGCCAGTAGTAAAGTTGGGGCAGGAGGGGAGAACGAGCAGTACTTC. Protein sequence: CASSKVGAGGENEQYF.

As concerns this clone: The same CDR3 arises from other DNA sequences in this sample as well. The CDR3 is CASSPQGTGNTIYF. CDR3 bases: TGTGCCAGCTCACCACAGGGGACCGGAAACACCATATATTTT. The rearrangement joins TRBV18 to TRBJ1-3, with a tentative D call TRBD1 (5 bases). Germline V gene data show CDR1 as KGHSH and CDR2 as LQKENI. The length of the CDR3 is 14 residues. The V and J ends lost 1 base and 4 bases respectively, with 8 bases between them.

The chain joins TRBV30 to TRBJ2-7; tentatively, D is TRBD1 or TRBD2 (6 bases each). V shed 0 bases and J shed 2 bases, with 14 bases lying between them. Germline CDR1 GTSNPN, CDR2 SVGIG (reference sequence). The CDR3 runs to 15 residues. CDR3 residues: CAWSVPRRGAYEQYF. CDR3 sequence (DNA): TGTGCCTGGAGTGTACCGCGGAGGGGGGCCTACGAGCAGTACTTC.

CDR3 sequence: CASSVGLEGQNEQFF. Written as DNA, the CDR3 is TGTGCCAGCAGCGTAGGGCTAGAGGGGCAGAATGAGCAGTTCTTC. The chain carries TRBV9 and TRBJ2-1; D possibly uses TRBD1 or TRBD2 (5 bases each). With 0 bases removed from V and 7 bases from J, the gap between germline ends came to 14 bases. The CDR3 spans 15 residues. Germline CDR1 is SGDLS and CDR2 is YYNGEE.

V gene TRBV19 combines with J gene TRBJ2-1, with 7 bases matching TRBD1. The germline CDR1 and CDR2 sequences are LNHDA and SQIVND (reference sequence). Losses at the gene ends were 7 bases for V and 7 bases for J; bases not matched to a gene: 10. The CDR3 is 14 amino acids. This chain's CDR3 is CASTQTGFSNEQFF. The CDR3 bases are TGTGCCAGTACCCAGACAGGGTTTTCGAATGAGCAGTTCTTC.

The sample holds a few counts of this clone. The chain employs TRBV15 and TRBJ1-1; D remains ambiguous. Between the trimmed V and J ends, which lost 0 bases and 4 bases, there was a span of 12 bases. This CDR3 has 15 residues. CDR1 LNHNV and CDR2 YYDKDF come from the germline V gene (reference sequence). The CDR3 region has the DNA TGTGCCACCAGCAGAGATTCGGGCCCGGGCACTGAAGCTTTCTTT. Its translation is CATSRDSGPGTEAFF.

The rearrangement joins TRBV2 to TRBJ1-4; D unclear. With 7 bases removed from V and 3 bases from J, the gap between germline ends came to 12 bases. Germline CDR1 and CDR2: SNHLY and FYNNEI. This CDR3 comprises 14 residues. CDR3 DNA sequence: TGTGCCAGCACCGGGGAATTATCTAATGAAAAACTGTTTTTT. It yields the protein CASTGELSNEKLFF.

Comments on this clone: Additional DNA sequences in this sample encode the identical CDR3. V is TRBV18 and J is TRBJ1-5; no clear D. V was trimmed by 3 bases and J by 4 bases, leaving 10 bases between them. This CDR3 comprises 14 residues. Per germline, CDR1 KGHSH and CDR2 LQKENI. The CDR3 spells CASSPPGANQPQHF. CDR3 nucleotide sequence: TGTGCCAGCTCACCCCCGGGTGCGAATCAGCCCCAGCATTTT.

The chain recombines TRBV9 with TRBJ2-5, with 9 bases aligning to TRBD1. Per germline, CDR1 SGDLS and CDR2 YYNGEE. CDR3 length: 14 residues. With 4 bases clipped from V and 3 bases from J, the junction kept 4 bases outside the gene matches. The CDR3 DNA reads as TGTGCCAGCAGCAGCCGGGACAGGGAAGAGACCCAGTACTTC. This codes for CASSSRDREETQYF. The entire variable domain, with the rest obtained from reference TRBV9 and TRBJ2-5, is as follows: DSGVTQTPKHLITATGQRVTLRCSPRSGDLSVYWYQQSLDQGLQFLIQYYNGEERAKGNILERFSAQQFPDLHSELNLSSLELGDSALYFCASSSRDREETQYFGPGTRLLVL.